These 6 T cell receptor beta chains share one sample of origin, sequenced in a study of cytomegalovirus exposure and HLA in healthy donors (dated by TCRdb to about 2017). Receptor amplification or capture employed the immunoSEQ multiplex PCR assay. A mixture of 60 forward primers for TCR Vbeta segments and 13 reverse primers for TCR Jbeta segments was used in the multiplex PCR. What TCRdb holds here is the immuneACCESS table cut down to in-frame rearrangements. Part of the clones is not present; checked against another copy, under half of the missing clones reflect an unresolved V gene, and the others are unexplained. This sample comprises about 43,000 clones, 51% of them detected only once. Of the sample, 5% to 6.5% falls within the top ten clones. Sequencing was performed on PBMCs. These receptors all come from a man in his 60s in good health and CMV-seronegative.

This clone has a handful of counts. This chain uses TRBV5-8 with TRBJ2-1; D perhaps matches TRBD1 (6 bases). V lost 0 bases and J 10 bases, leaving 17 bases between the germline ends. Per the germline V gene, CDR1 is SGHTS and CDR2 is YDEGEE. The CDR3 has 15 residues. The CDR3 loop is CASSLEGTSGDEQFF. CDR3 coding DNA: TGTGCCAGCAGCTTGGAGGGAACCTCAGGGGACGAGCAGTTCTTC.

This clone occurred a few times. V and J are TRBV28 and TRBJ2-1; 8 bases are a match to TRBD2. The V and J ends lost 5 bases and 5 bases, in that order; junction bases with no gene match: 2. CDR3 length: 13 amino acids. Germline CDR1 is MDHEN and CDR2 is SYDVKM. CDR3 protein: CASSQLADNEQFF. The CDR3 DNA reads TGTGCCAGCAGTCAACTAGCGGACAATGAGCAGTTCTTC.

This clone was recorded a few times. The chain uses TRBV4-2 and TRBJ1-6, with 8 bases that match TRBD1. Germline-derived CDR1 and CDR2 are LGHNA and YNFKEQ. This CDR3 contains 17 residues. Trimming at V came to 4 bases and at J to 4 bases, leaving 9 bases not matched to a gene. The DNA for the CDR3 is TGTGCCAGCAGCCGCTCCTCGGACAGGGAGTATAATTCACCCCTCCACTTT. Translated, it gives CASSRSSDREYNSPLHF.

The rearrangement joins TRBV18 to TRBJ1-2, with D possibly being TRBD1 (5 bases). The CDR3 has 13 residues. CDR1 KGHSH and CDR2 LQKENI come from the germline V gene. Trimming removed 4 bases at V and 2 bases at J, with 8 bases between. CDR3: CASSHDSNYGYTF. CDR3 nucleotides: TGTGCCAGCTCACATGACAGCAACTATGGCTACACCTTC.

This clone has only a few counts. The chain employs TRBV28 and TRBJ1-5; TRBD1 agrees at 7 bases. Losses at the gene ends were 6 bases for V and 5 bases for J; bases not matched to a gene: 10. Per the germline V gene, CDR1 is MDHEN and CDR2 is SYDVKM. The CDR3 has 15 residues. The CDR3 DNA follows: TGTGCCAGCAGCCTGCGGGACAGCTATTATCAGCCCCAGCATTTT. Its translation: CASSLRDSYYQPQHF. Full variable domain (remainder filled in from reference TRBV28 and TRBJ1-5): DVKVTQSSRYLVKRTGEKVFLECVQDMDHENMFWYRQDPGLGLRLIYFSYDVKMKEKGDIPEGYSVSREKKERFSLILESASTNQTSMYLCASSLRDSYYQPQHFGDGTRLSIL.

The CDR3 coding sequence is TGTGCCAGCAGCTCCCCGGGACTAGCGGGAGGTTGGGACCAAGAGACCCAGTACTTC. It specifies CASSSPGLAGGWDQETQYF. The chain links TRBV7-9 to TRBJ2-5; 15 bases fit TRBD2. Germline V gene data show CDR1 as SEHNR and CDR2 as FQNEAQ (reference sequence). The V segment lost 4 bases and the J segment 0 bases; nucleotides outside the gene matches: 9. This CDR3 is built from 19 residues.